This T cell receptor beta chain was observed in a study of blood T cell repertoires in COVID-19. Across the study: Among Cohort 3 donors, those recovered had two negative PCRs, clearance, or symptom resolution. Sites in the United States, Italy and Spain provided acute and convalescent COVID-19 samples.

Ages ranged from about 18 to 89 years, with residence in about two dozen US areas. CDR3 size: 15 residues. Germline V gene lookup returns CDR1 SGHTA and CDR2 FQGNSA. V was shortened by 5 bases and J by 1 base, with 14 bases between the two germline ends. Per the study methods: Reference gene primer amplification gave estimated nucleated cell counts. Assay: immunoSEQ multiplex PCR; the TCRdb copy retains only in-frame clones and omits some. V and J calls and clone size are given by that table; D and trimming were obtained from the DNA. The sample records some 300,000 clones, 88% being singletons. Material: PBMCs or T cells enriched from blood (not recorded which). This TCR derives from a woman in her sixties in a cohort exposed to, infected with or recovered from COVID-19 (not recorded which). This chain joins TRBV7-2 and TRBJ1-1; D gene ambiguous. CDR3 in amino acids: CASSLQLVGNTEAFF. The CDR3 region has the DNA TGTGCCAGCAGCCTACAACTAGTGGGGAACACTGAAGCTTTCTTT.